What follows are 26 T cell receptor beta chains derived from one specimen sequenced in a study of blood T cell repertoires in COVID-19. The data were produced by immunoSEQ multiplex PCR, yet TCRdb's version contains in-frame clones alone and is incomplete. Among over 65,000 clones listed, around four fifths were seen once. Sequenced sample: peripheral blood. The receptor source for this set is a man aged 80 or over with active or convalescent COVID-19.

The V and J genes are TRBV5-6 and TRBJ1-5; a weak D match, TRBD1 (5 bases). Trimming stripped 2 bases from V and 6 bases from J, with 12 bases between. The V gene's germline CDR1 is SGHDT and CDR2 YYEEEE. The CDR3 covers 14 residues. DNA of the CDR3: TGTGCCAGCAGCTTAGGCAGGGTTGGTCAGCCCCAGCATTTT. Translated, it gives CASSLGRVGQPQHF. Combining the CDR3 with reference TRBV5-6 and TRBJ1-5 gives the whole variable domain DAGVTQSPTHLIKTRGQQVTLRCSPKSGHDTVSWYQQALGQGPQFIFQYYEEEERQRGNFPDRFSGHQFPNYSSELNVNALLLGDSALYLCASSLGRVGQPQHFGDGTRLSIL.

This clone came up a few times. This rearrangement joins TRBV19 to TRBJ2-2; 7 nucleotides align to TRBD1. Germline CDR1 reads LNHDA; CDR2 reads SQIVND (reference sequence). V was pared by 6 bases and J by 6 bases, with 7 bases of the junction left unmatched. This CDR3 region has 14 residues. CDR3 in amino acids: CASRHRQGAGELFF. CDR3 in DNA: TGTGCCAGTAGACATCGACAGGGTGCCGGGGAGCTGTTTTTT.

This chain joins TRBV28 and TRBJ2-2, with 7 bases fitting TRBD2. This CDR3 has 15 residues. J lost 3 bases, V lost 6 bases, and 7 bases had no gene match. Per the germline V gene, CDR1 is MDHEN and CDR2 is SYDVKM. The CDR3 sequence: CASRGGVSYTGELFF. For the CDR3, the DNA is TGTGCCAGCAGGGGAGGGGTCTCGTACACCGGGGAGCTGTTTTTT.

The gene calls are TRBV24-1 and TRBJ2-1; the match to TRBD2 covers 13 bases. The ends lost 4 bases at V and 9 bases at J; junction bases unmatched: 11. This CDR3 spans 17 amino acids. CDR1 and CDR2 (germline): KGHDR, SFDVKD. The DNA of the CDR3 is TGTGCCACCAGTGACCCAGGACTAGCGGGAGCGTTCGGTGAGCAGTTCTTC. Residues: CATSDPGLAGAFGEQFF.

The chain uses TRBV19 and TRBJ2-3, with TRBD2 matching over 11 bases. CDR3 length: 17 residues. The J segment lost 3 bases and the V segment lost 1 base, leaving 6 bases of the junction unmatched. CDR1 is LNHDA, CDR2 SQIVND, per germline (reference sequence). Written as DNA, the CDR3 is TGTGCCAGTAGTATAGTTAGCGGGGGGGCCTTGACAGATACGCAGTATTTT. Amino acid sequence: CASSIVSGGALTDTQYF.

Here the CDR3 DNA reads TGTGCCAGCAGTCGTAGCGGGGGGGCCGTGGATACGCAGTATTTT. It encodes CASSRSGGAVDTQYF. The chain couples TRBV6-5 to TRBJ2-3; 11 bases are a match to TRBD2. Germline-derived CDR1 and CDR2 are MNHEY and SVGAGI. This CDR3 is 15 amino acids long. The ends lost 5 bases at V and 6 bases at J; junction bases unmatched: 7.

The CDR3 DNA reads TGTGCCAGCAGCTTAAGTACAGGGGTAGAGACCCAGTACTTC. Amino acid sequence: CASSLSTGVETQYF. The genes are TRBV7-9 and TRBJ2-5; 7 bases match TRBD1. V dropped 2 bases and J dropped 4; count of bases not matched to a gene: 4. This CDR3 is 14 amino acids long. Germline V gene sequence: CDR1 SEHNR, CDR2 FQNEAQ (reference sequence).

The V and J genes are TRBV24-1 and TRBJ2-1, with TRBD2 identical over 13 bases. The germline CDR1 and CDR2 sequences are KGHDR and SFDVKD. The CDR3 runs 18 residues. The V gene end was trimmed by 2 bases and the J gene end by 0 bases; junction bases not matched to a gene: 3. In DNA, the CDR3 is TGTGCCACCAGTGATTCGGGACTAGCGGGGAGCTCCTACAATGAGCAGTTCTTC. Residues: CATSDSGLAGSSYNEQFF.

This sequence joins TRBV3-1 (or the pseudogene TRBV3-2) and TRBJ1-6; D call uncertain. Germline loops: CDR1 LGHDT, CDR2 YNNKEL (reference sequence). Trimming cost V 6 bases and J 6 bases, with 12 bases left between them. This CDR3 has 14 residues. The CDR3 here is CASSLTSFNSPLHF. The CDR3 DNA is TGTGCCAGCAGTCTGACAAGTTTTAATTCACCCCTCCACTTT.

This clone is a singleton in its sample. The gene calls are TRBV28 and TRBJ1-3; D is uncertain. The germline V and J ends were trimmed by 1 base and 10 bases, with 14 bases remaining between them. Per germline, CDR1 MDHEN and CDR2 SYDVKM. CDR3 length equals 14 residues. CDR3 protein: CASSLLVPVGTIYF. The DNA for the CDR3 is TGTGCCAGCAGTTTATTAGTCCCCGTCGGTACCATATATTTT.

The chain carries TRBV5-6 and TRBJ2-5, with D possibly being TRBD2 (6 bases). V was clipped by 0 bases and J by 2 bases, with 8 bases between them. The CDR3 covers 14 residues. Germline values: CDR1 SGHDT, CDR2 YYEEEE. The CDR3: CASSLVEGQETQYF. CDR3 nucleotides: TGTGCCAGCAGCTTGGTGGAGGGGCAAGAGACCCAGTACTTC.

V and J are TRBV18 and TRBJ1-1; D is perhaps TRBD1 (6 bases). Trimming removed 3 bases at V and 12 bases at J, with 20 bases between. CDR1 KGHSH and CDR2 LQKENI come from the germline V gene. This CDR3 comprises 14 residues. CDR3 bases: TGTGCCAGCTCACCTTATTCCAGGGACAACTTCTCTTTCTTT. Translated, it gives CASSPYSRDNFSFF.

This clone was seen just once. The chain couples TRBV19 to TRBJ1-4, with TRBD1 matching over 10 bases. V lost 3 bases and J lost 4; bases outside the gene matches: 2. CDR1 is LNHDA and CDR2 is SQIVND in the germline V gene (reference sequence). The CDR3 covers 15 residues. The CDR3 loop is CASSIGTGVNEKLFF. In DNA form, the CDR3 reads TGTGCCAGTAGTATTGGGACAGGGGTTAATGAAAAACTGTTTTTT.

The chain couples TRBV6-5 to TRBJ2-3, with TRBD1 matching over 7 bases. The CDR3 runs to 14 residues. The junction had 7 bases not matched to a gene; V was cut back by 6 bases and J by 4 bases. Germline V lookup: CDR1 MNHEY, CDR2 SVGAGI. Written as DNA, the CDR3 is TGTGCCAGCAGCGACAGGGTAGTTCCAGATACGCAGTATTTT. Translation: CASSDRVVPDTQYF.

The chain carries TRBV19 and TRBJ1-2; D remains ambiguous. The V gene's germline CDR1 is LNHDA and CDR2 SQIVND (reference sequence). The V gene lost 0 bases and the J gene lost 0 bases, with 8 bases spanning the gap. The CDR3 length is 15 residues. The CDR3 region has the DNA TGTGCCAGTAGTATAGACGGGAGCGCTAACTATGGCTACACCTTC. Protein sequence: CASSIDGSANYGYTF.

The chain has TRBV7-2 and TRBJ1-3; the D gene is possibly TRBD1 (6 bases). Trimming removed 4 bases from V and 2 bases from J, with 9 bases in between. Looked up from germline, CDR1 is SGHTA and CDR2 is FQGNSA. This CDR3 has 14 residues. CDR3 sequence: CASSSQGTGNTIYF. The CDR3 nucleotides read TGTGCCAGCAGCTCACAGGGTACTGGAAACACCATATATTTT.

The V call is TRBV30, the J call TRBJ2-7; D may be TRBD1 (6 bases). The CDR3 runs 13 residues. Per the germline V gene, CDR1 is GTSNPN and CDR2 is SVGIG (reference sequence). Trimming pared 0 bases from V and 6 bases from J, leaving 12 bases between. In DNA form, the CDR3 reads TGTGCCTGGAGTGTATACCCAGGGGCCGAGCAGTACGTC. Protein sequence: CAWSVYPGAEQYV.

In its sample, this clone was seen a few times. J is TRBJ2-3 and V is TRBV1; TRBD2, the table's D call, was not compared with the DNA. TRBV1 is termed a pseudogene. The CDR3 covers 18 residues. The CDR3 spells CTSSQDRFGGRAPDTQYF. CDR3 coding DNA: TGCACCAGCAGCCAAGACCGGTTCGGCGGGAGGGCCCCAGATACGCAGTATTTT.

This chain connects TRBV29-1 to TRBJ2-3, with D unresolved. The CDR3 is 12 amino acids. V was shortened by 7 bases and J by 0 bases, with 8 bases between the two germline ends. Germline CDR1 is SQVTM and CDR2 is ANQGSEA. The CDR3 loop is CSDLVSTDTQYF. The CDR3 DNA reads as TGCAGCGACTTAGTTAGCACAGATACGCAGTATTTT.

V and J are TRBV3-1 (or the pseudogene TRBV3-2) and TRBJ2-5; 8 bases agree with TRBD1. Looked up from germline, CDR1 is LGHDT and CDR2 is YNNKEL (reference sequence). This CDR3 spans 16 amino acids. The J segment lost 1 base and the V segment lost 0 bases, leaving 4 bases of the junction unmatched. In DNA form, the CDR3 reads TGTGCCAGCAGCCAAGACTTTGGGACAGGCCAAGAGACCCAGTACTTC. Residues: CASSQDFGTGQETQYF.

The V and J genes are TRBV2 and TRBJ1-5; 10 bases line up with TRBD1. The CDR3 covers 15 residues. Trimming at V came to 5 bases and at J to 1 base, leaving 2 bases not matched to a gene. Germline V lookup: CDR1 SNHLY, CDR2 FYNNEI. The CDR3 loop is CASSWGQGSNQPQHF. Here the CDR3 DNA reads TGTGCCAGCAGTTGGGGACAGGGGAGCAATCAGCCCCAGCATTTT. The variable domain in full, completed from reference TRBV2 and TRBJ1-5, reads EPEVTQTPSHQVTQMGQEVILRCVPISNHLYFYWYRQILGQKVEFLVSFYNNEISEKSEIFDDQFSVERPDGSNFTLKIRSTKLEDSAMYFCASSWGQGSNQPQHFGDGTRLSIL.

The rearrangement joins TRBV2 to TRBJ1-2; D is perhaps TRBD1 (6 bases). The CDR3 sequence is 14 residues long. Germline CDR1 is SNHLY and CDR2 is FYNNEI. Deletions cut 6 bases from V and 3 bases from J, with 14 bases between. The CDR3 region is CASRQGQSDYGYTF. The DNA for the CDR3 is TGTGCCAGCAGACAAGGACAGTCTGACTATGGCTACACCTTC.

J is TRBJ2-2 and V is TRBV21-1; the DNA was not used to check the table's D call, TRBD1. TRBV21-1 is deemed a pseudogene. The CDR3 spans 14 residues. The CDR3 DNA reads TGTGCCAGCAGCAAATTGACAAACACCGGGGAGCTGTTTTTT. This translates into CASSKLTNTGELFF.

The chain employs TRBV25-1 and TRBJ1-2; D possibly corresponds to TRBD1 (5 bases). CDR1 is MGHDK, CDR2 SYGVNS, per germline. The CDR3 totals 14 residues. The V gene lost 1 base and the J gene lost 7 bases, with 13 bases spanning the gap. The CDR3 sequence: CASSEFFGGTGYTF. CDR3 coding DNA: TGTGCCAGCAGTGAATTTTTTGGGGGGACTGGCTACACCTTC.

The chain has TRBV9 and TRBJ2-1; a possible D gene is TRBD2 (6 bases). The V and J ends lost 3 bases and 6 bases respectively, with 16 bases between them. The CDR3 sequence is 15 residues long. Germline V gene data show CDR1 as SGDLS and CDR2 as YYNGEE. The CDR3 sequence is CASSAVTTSSNEQFF. In nucleotides, the CDR3 is TGTGCCAGCAGCGCCGTAACTACTAGCAGCAATGAGCAGTTCTTC.

The rearrangement uses TRBV5-5 and TRBJ2-3; D possibly corresponds to TRBD1 (8 bases). The CDR3 spans 15 residues. Germline loops: CDR1 SGHKS, CDR2 YYEKEE (reference sequence). Trimming removed 0 bases at V and 9 bases at J, with 17 bases between. The CDR3 DNA reads as TGTGCCAGCAGCTTGGGCGGGACAGGCGGGGGAACGCAGTATTTT. It specifies CASSLGGTGGGTQYF.